The entry below gives a single T cell receptor beta chain sequence along with its context. Antigen specificity is unknown. Using a J-beta primer mix together with a sample-barcoded 5' primer, a second PCR was run for roughly 7 to 12 cycles. TCRdb ran MiXCR on the 5' RACE reads and lists one entry per CDR3 protein. The sample has over a million distinct CDR3 sequences, approximately 60% seen once. The germline CDR1 and CDR2 sequences are MNHEY and SMNVEV (reference sequence). V lost 7 bases and J 0 bases, leaving 14 bases between the germline ends. This CDR3 is 15 amino acids long. These data belong to a study of blood T cells in healthy people across ages. Study in general: About one barcoded beta molecule per two T cells was the capture yield of template switching. Study-level findings and limits: TCR beta diversity per million T cells fell roughly linearly with age.

The sequenced sample consisted of blood. The J gene is TRBJ2-3, the V gene TRBV27, with D perhaps assigned TRBD1 or TRBD2 (7 bases each). The origin of this receptor is a man between 18 and 29 years old in good health. The CDR3 region has the DNA TGTGCCAGCATGAGCGGGACAGTGAGCACAGATACGCAGTATTTT. This encodes CASMSGTVSTDTQYF.